The 2 T cell receptor beta chains in this list originate from one sample, sequenced in a study of cytomegalovirus exposure and HLA in healthy donors. Vbeta (60) and Jbeta (13) primers were used in the PCR. The protocol was immunoSEQ multiplex PCR, while the TCRdb copy is restricted to in-frame clones and leaves out a portion. In the table there are roughly 56,000 clones, about four fifths of which are singletons. The sample consisted of PBMCs. These receptors were collected from a man aged 45 to 65 in good health and CMV-seropositive.

This clone turned up a few times. This rearrangement joins TRBV5-5 to TRBJ2-1; 7 bases agree with TRBD2. The V segment lost 3 bases and the J segment 1 base; nucleotides outside the gene matches: 1. Germline CDR1 is SGHKS and CDR2 is YYEKEE (reference sequence). The length of the CDR3 is 14 residues. The CDR3 region is CASSSGGSYNEQFF. Here the CDR3 DNA reads TGTGCCAGCAGCTCGGGGGGATCCTACAATGAGCAGTTCTTC.

The chain combines TRBV7-2 with TRBJ2-1; 7 bases align to TRBD1. The germline CDR1 and CDR2 sequences are SGHTA and FQGNSA. V trimming: 4 bases; J trimming: 4 bases; junction bases outside the gene matches: 7. This CDR3 contains 15 residues. The CDR3 DNA reads as TGTGCCAGCAGCTCAACACCACAGGGGTACAATGAGCAGTTCTTC. The encoded protein is CASSSTPQGYNEQFF.